The rows below give T cell receptor beta chains drawn from one sample of a study of T cell changes during pregnancy in multiple sclerosis. Assay used: immunoSEQ multiplex PCR; TCRdb lists only in-frame clones, some missing. The table has about 130,000 clones, around 97% seen once; the top ten hold more than 0.4%. The input for sequencing was peripheral blood, taken after pregnancy. All receptors come from a female donor with multiple sclerosis, enrolled in a pregnancy study. CDR3s include the opening cysteine and the closing phenylalanine or tryptophan. The D gene is left open where the match is weak. Clone size is shown for a subset of rows, as once, few, many or a class of expanded clone.

abundance	d_gene	v_gene	j_gene	CDR3nt	CDR3aa
NA	TRBD1	TRBV28	TRBJ1-5	TGTGCCAGCAGTCTCTGGACAGGGCTTGGGGGTCAGCCCCAGCATTTT	CASSLWTGLGGQPQHF
NA	NA	TRBV7-2	TRBJ1-1	TGTGCCAGCAGCTTAGGGTACGGGAACACTGAAGCTTTCTTT	CASSLGYGNTEAFF
NA	TRBD2	TRBV9	TRBJ2-1	TGTGCCAGCAGAGACCCTAGCGGGGGAACCTACAATGAGCAGTTCTTC	CASRDPSGGTYNEQFF
once	NA	TRBV2	TRBJ2-3	TGTGCCAGCAGGAGGGACAACACAGATACGCAGTATTTT	CASRRDNTDTQYF
NA	NA	TRBV5-1	TRBJ1-1	TGCGCCAGCAGCTTAACGGACATCTCGAACACTGAAGCTTTCTTT	CASSLTDISNTEAFF
NA	TRBD1	TRBV13	TRBJ2-1	TGTGCCAGCAGCTTAGGACAGGGGGTCTCAGGTGAGCAGTTCTTC	CASSLGQGVSGEQFF
NA	TRBD1	TRBV11-2	TRBJ2-7	TGTGCCAGCAGCCTGGGACAGGGGATAAACTACGAGCAGTACTTC	CASSLGQGINYEQYF
NA	NA	TRBV7-2	TRBJ2-7	TGTGCCAGCAGCCGCCGGACTTGGCCCGACGAGCAGTACTTC	CASSRRTWPDEQYF
NA	NA	TRBV6-1	TRBJ2-1	TGTGCCAGCAGTGCGGGACTCCTTGGCAATGAGCAGTTCTTC	CASSAGLLGNEQFF
NA	TRBD1	TRBV6-5	TRBJ2-2	TGTGCCAGCAGTAGACAGGGGACCGGGGAGCTGTTTTTT	CASSRQGTGELFF
NA	TRBD2	TRBV5-1	TRBJ2-2	TGCGCCAGCAGCCCCGGACTAGTCCAGACCGGGGAGCTGTTTTTT	CASSPGLVQTGELFF
NA	TRBD1	TRBV7-8	TRBJ1-4	TGTGCCAGCAGCGCACAGGGGGGAGTCGGAGAAAAACTGTTTTTT	CASSAQGGVGEKLFF
NA	NA	TRBV6-5	TRBJ1-6	TGTGCCAGCAGTTACTCGAAGGTTACCGGGTCACCCCTCCACTTT	CASSYSKVTGSPLHF
NA	NA	TRBV7-9	TRBJ2-2	TGTGCCAGCAGCTCACAGCTCACCGGGGAGCTGTTTTTT	CASSSQLTGELFF
NA	TRBD2	TRBV7-3	TRBJ2-6	TGTGCCAGCAGCGGTGGGAGGGCTGGGGCCAACGTCCTGACTTTC	CASSGGRAGANVLTF
NA	TRBD1	TRBV27	TRBJ1-1	TGTGCCAGCAGTTTAGGAGGACAGGGGGCAGGGAACACTGAAGCTTTCTTT	CASSLGGQGAGNTEAFF
NA	NA	TRBV5-1	TRBJ2-7	TGCGCCAGCAGCTTGGATGGAGGGACGGGCGAGCAGTACTTC	CASSLDGGTGEQYF
NA	NA	TRBV27	TRBJ1-5	TGTGCCAGCAGTCTTTCAGGGAGCAATCAGCCCCAGCATTTT	CASSLSGSNQPQHF
few	NA	TRBV2	TRBJ2-1	TGTGCCAGCAGTGTCGGCTACAATGAGCAGTTCTTC	CASSVGYNEQFF
NA	NA	TRBV6-5	TRBJ2-7	TGTGCCAGCAGTAATGCGTACGAGCAGTACTTC	CASSNAYEQYF
NA	NA	TRBV13	TRBJ2-7	TGTGCCAGCGCCCTATCATATTACGAGCAGTACTTC	CASALSYYEQYF
NA	TRBD1	TRBV9	TRBJ1-5	TGTGCCAGCAGCGTACAGGGGGCTGGGCAGCCCCAGCATTTT	CASSVQGAGQPQHF
once	TRBD1	TRBV7-6	TRBJ2-7	TGTGCCAGCAGCTTAGATAGGGGCGGACAGGGAGATATCGAGCAGTACTTC	CASSLDRGGQGDIEQYF
NA	TRBD2	TRBV5-1	TRBJ2-1	TGCGCCAGCAGCCCCGGACTAGCGGGAGGGCCCCTGATTTCCTACAATGAGCAGTTCTTC	CASSPGLAGGPLISYNEQFF
NA	NA	TRBV28	TRBJ1-4	TGTGCCCACAGCATGCTTAATGAAAAACTGTTTTTT	CAHSMLNEKLFF
NA	NA	TRBV14	TRBJ2-5	TGTGCCAGCAGCCCTCAAACAGGCAGAGAGACCCAGTACTTC	CASSPQTGRETQYF
NA	TRBD2	TRBV7-9	TRBJ2-7	TGTGCCAGCAGCTTAGGGGGACTAGCGGGAGTGGGCTTGAACCTGGAGCAGTACTTC	CASSLGGLAGVGLNLEQYF
NA	TRBD1	TRBV4-2	TRBJ1-2	TGTGCCAGCAGCCAAGGCCTCGGTAGGGGACAGAACTATGGCTACACCTTC	CASSQGLGRGQNYGYTF
NA	TRBD2	TRBV2	TRBJ2-2	TGTGCCAGCAGTGAAACTCCCGGGACTAGCGGGAGGGCCCGAACCGGGGAGCTGTTTTTT	CASSETPGTSGRARTGELFF
NA	NA	TRBV7-9	TRBJ2-3	TGTGCCAGCAGGTCGACAGATACGCAGTATTTT	CASRSTDTQYF
NA	NA	TRBV19	TRBJ1-1	TGTGCCAGTAGTATCGGGGAAATAAACACTGAAGCTTTCTTT	CASSIGEINTEAFF
NA	NA	TRBV7-9	TRBJ1-2	TGTGCCAGCAGCTTAGAGGGGGGGATAAACTATGGCTACACCTTC	CASSLEGGINYGYTF
NA	NA	TRBV5-4	TRBJ2-3	TGTGCCAGCACCCCGCCAGGGTCGGATACGCAGTATTTT	CASTPPGSDTQYF
NA	NA	TRBV5-4	TRBJ2-1	TGTGCCAGCAGCTATGGACAGAATGAGCAGTTCTTC	CASSYGQNEQFF
NA	TRBD1	TRBV7-6	TRBJ2-7	TGTGCCAGCAGCCCGACCTCCGCCGGGACAGGGCTGGGCGAGCAGTACTTC	CASSPTSAGTGLGEQYF
NA	NA	TRBV6-1	TRBJ1-1	TGTGCCAGCAGTGAGCGGGGACCCCTTGAAGCTTTCTTT	CASSERGPLEAFF
NA	TRBD2	TRBV4-2	TRBJ2-2	TGTGCCAGCAGCCAAGATATTAGCGGGGCCGGGGAGCTGTTTTTT	CASSQDISGAGELFF
NA	NA	TRBV4-2	TRBJ2-3	TGTGCCAGCAGCCAAGATGGGGGGGGCAGCACAGATACGCAGTATTTT	CASSQDGGGSTDTQYF
NA	NA	TRBV9	TRBJ1-3	TGTGCCAGCAGCGGATCAGGGGTTAACACCATATATTTT	CASSGSGVNTIYF
NA	TRBD1	TRBV25-1	TRBJ2-7	TGTGCCAGCAGATCTGACAGGGCACCCTACGAGCAGTACTTC	CASRSDRAPYEQYF
once	NA	TRBV29-1	TRBJ2-7	TGCAGCGCTACGGTTGGGGGGGGCGTAAGGGAGCAGTACTTC	CSATVGGGVREQYF
once	TRBD1	TRBV9	TRBJ2-5	TGTGCCAGCAGCGTATGGGACAGGGGTTCGACCCAGTACTTC	CASSVWDRGSTQYF
NA	TRBD1	TRBV27	TRBJ1-2	TGTGCCAGCAGTTTTGACAGGGGAAGAACCTATGGCTACACCTTC	CASSFDRGRTYGYTF
NA	NA	TRBV11-2	TRBJ2-7	TGTGCCAGCAGCCAAGGGGGTTACGAGCAGTACTTC	CASSQGGYEQYF
once	NA	TRBV27	TRBJ1-2	TGTGCCAGCAGTTTATGGGGAGGCAGGTCGTATGGCTACACCTTC	CASSLWGGRSYGYTF